The 31 T cell receptor beta chains in this list originate from one sample, sequenced in a study of T cell responses to AZD1222 COVID-19 vaccine. Sequencing was performed with immunoSEQ multiplex PCR; in TCRdb, only in-frame clones are kept and a portion is missing. The data hold roughly 100,000 clones, with less than 90% observed a single time. This material consisted of peripheral blood, taken on day 0 of AZD1222 vaccination. All receptors come from an adult in good health.

This clone has just a few counts. The chain joins TRBV11-1 to TRBJ2-2, with 8 bases fitting TRBD2. With 9 bases clipped from V and 1 base from J, the junction kept 4 bases outside the gene matches. Germline V gene data show CDR1 as SGHAT and CDR2 as FQDESV (reference sequence). The CDR3 loop spans 14 amino acids. The CDR3 protein is CASTTSGNTGELFF. CDR3 in DNA: TGTGCCAGTACTACTAGCGGGAACACCGGGGAGCTGTTTTTT.

The table lists this clone with a count of one. The genes are TRBV11-2 and TRBJ2-2, with TRBD2 matching over 13 bases. The CDR3 extends over 18 amino acids. With 5 bases clipped from V and 2 bases from J, the junction kept 8 bases outside the gene matches. Germline V gene lookup returns CDR1 SGHAT and CDR2 FQNNGV. The CDR3 bases are TGTGCCAGCAGCCGTCGGGGACTAGCGGGAACAAACACCGGGGAGCTGTTTTTT. This sequence encodes CASSRRGLAGTNTGELFF.

The chain uses TRBV5-6 and TRBJ2-7; 9 nucleotides match TRBD2. CDR1 SGHDT and CDR2 YYEEEE come from the germline V gene. The CDR3 contains 18 residues. Trimming at V came to 1 base and at J to 5 bases, leaving 16 bases not matched to a gene. In DNA form, the CDR3 reads TGTGCCAGCAGCTTGTTCGACCATTGGCGGGAGGGCCTCCACGAGCAGTACTTC. It translates to CASSLFDHWREGLHEQYF.

The chain has TRBV27 and TRBJ1-5; D may be TRBD1 (6 bases). Germline V gives CDR1 MNHEY, CDR2 SMNVEV (reference sequence). This CDR3 is built from 20 residues. With 6 bases removed from V and 1 base from J, the gap between germline ends came to 28 bases. In nucleotides, the CDR3 is TGTGCCAGCAGAACACTCAAACAGGGAGGTGGAGGTGTAAGCAATCAGCCCCAGCATTTT. This encodes CASRTLKQGGGGVSNQPQHF.

The chain has TRBV7-9 and TRBJ1-2; TRBD1 might be the D (5 bases). The CDR3 runs to 13 residues. The V end was cut by 1 base, the J end by 4 bases, with 7 bases between. CDR1 SEHNR and CDR2 FQNEAQ come from the germline V gene (reference sequence). The CDR3 protein is CASSLVGVYGYTF. CDR3 bases: TGTGCCAGCAGCTTAGTGGGGGTCTATGGCTACACCTTC.

This clone was seen only a few times. The chain employs TRBV7-8 and TRBJ1-2; unclear D gene. V lost 7 bases, J lost 5 bases, and 26 bases lay in between. The germline V gene has CDR1 SGHVS and CDR2 FQNEAQ. The CDR3 contains 17 residues. Written as DNA, the CDR3 is TGTGCCAGCACCCGAGCGAGGGAGGTCCTCAGAGGTTATGGCTACACCTTC. Protein sequence: CASTRAREVLRGYGYTF.

This chain links TRBV27 with TRBJ1-6; TRBD1 agrees at 9 bases. The trim removed 10 bases at V and 7 bases at J, leaving 8 bases unmatched. Looked up from germline, CDR1 is MNHEY and CDR2 is SMNVEV (reference sequence). The CDR3 extends over 14 amino acids. In nucleotides, the CDR3 is TGTGCCACCCGACGGACAGGGGCAAATTCACCCCTCCACTTT. Amino acid sequence: CATRRTGANSPLHF.

V and J are TRBV19 and TRBJ1-1; 12 bases are shared with TRBD1. Germline lookup yields CDR1 LNHDA and CDR2 SQIVND (reference sequence). Unmatched junction bases numbered 5, after V lost 5 bases and J lost 10 bases. This CDR3 contains 13 residues. The CDR3 nucleotides read TGTGCCAGTAGTGGGACAGGGGGCGGGTCAGCTTTCTTT. It codes for CASSGTGGGSAFF.

The gene calls are TRBV12-3 or TRBV12-4 and TRBJ1-1, with D tentatively TRBD1 (5 bases). The CDR3 extends over 12 amino acids. With 3 bases removed from V and 5 bases from J, the gap between germline ends came to 7 bases. In DNA, the CDR3 is TGTGCCAGCAGTTTCGGGGGAACTGAAGCTTTCTTT. It yields the protein CASSFGGTEAFF.

J is TRBJ1-1 and V is TRBV4-2, with D unresolved. V gave up 0 bases and J gave up 3 bases, with 14 bases separating them. The germline gives CDR1 LGHNA, CDR2 YNFKEQ. The length of the CDR3 is 16 residues. The CDR3 DNA is TGTGCCAGCAGCCAAGAAGGTTGGGGAATCGACACTGAAGCTTTCTTT. This encodes CASSQEGWGIDTEAFF.

The genes are TRBV6-5 and TRBJ1-1; D uncertain. CDR3 length equals 13 residues. V was shortened by 0 bases and J by 3 bases, with 5 bases between the two germline ends. From germline, CDR1 is MNHEY and CDR2 SVGAGI. In DNA, the CDR3 is TGTGCCAGCAGTTACTCGTCGTACACTGAAGCTTTCTTT. Translation: CASSYSSYTEAFF.

This rearrangement joins TRBV3-1 (or the pseudogene TRBV3-2) to TRBJ1-1; TRBD1 aligns across 8 bases. Germline CDR1 reads LGHDT; CDR2 reads YNNKEL (reference sequence). The CDR3 totals 14 residues. Unmatched junction bases numbered 6, after V lost 6 bases and J lost 3 bases. The CDR3 DNA sequence: TGTGCCAGCAGACTCGGACAGGGATACACTGAAGCTTTCTTT. This codes for CASRLGQGYTEAFF.

This chain links TRBV30 with TRBJ2-1; TRBD2 is a possible D gene (6 bases). CDR1 and CDR2 from the germline V gene are GTSNPN and SVGIG (reference sequence). The CDR3 loop spans 12 amino acids. V lost 2 bases and J 10 bases, leaving 12 bases between the germline ends. CDR3 in amino acids: CAWSKSGLEQFF. DNA for the CDR3: TGTGCCTGGAGTAAGAGCGGGTTAGAGCAGTTCTTC.

The V call is TRBV7-9, the J call TRBJ2-2; 8 bases align to TRBD1. The CDR3 sequence is 17 residues long. CDR1 is SEHNR and CDR2 is FQNEAQ in the germline V gene (reference sequence). Trimming took 2 bases from V and 1 from J; bases not matched to a gene: 6. The CDR3: CASSLLEGTGNTGELFF. The CDR3 DNA is TGTGCCAGCAGCTTATTGGAAGGGACAGGGAACACCGGGGAGCTGTTTTTT.

This sequence joins TRBV28 and TRBJ1-5; tentatively, D is TRBD1 (5 bases). The germline V and J ends were trimmed by 7 bases and 3 bases, with 13 bases remaining between them. The CDR3 covers 14 residues. Germline-derived CDR1 and CDR2 are MDHEN and SYDVKM. The CDR3 is CASTLGGDNQPQHF. The CDR3 nucleotides read TGTGCCAGCACCCTGGGGGGAGACAATCAGCCCCAGCATTTT.

V usage is TRBV6-5 and J usage is TRBJ1-4; D is possibly TRBD1 (6 bases). The CDR3 is 12 amino acids. Germline CDR1 and CDR2: MNHEY and SVGAGI. With 7 bases removed from V and 8 bases from J, the gap between germline ends came to 11 bases. CDR3 residues: CASIGQPEKLFF. In nucleotides, the CDR3 is TGTGCCAGCATCGGACAGCCGGAAAAACTGTTTTTT.

This clone is a singleton in its sample. The chain carries TRBV4-1 and TRBJ2-7; D possibly corresponds to TRBD1 (5 bases). Per germline, CDR1 MGHRA and CDR2 YSYEKL. V lost 0 bases to trimming and J lost 2 bases, with 11 bases between them. This CDR3 region has 15 residues. The CDR3 sequence: CASSQEGVSAYEQYF. CDR3 DNA sequence: TGCGCCAGCAGCCAAGAAGGGGTATCAGCCTACGAGCAGTACTTC.

The CDR3 DNA reads TGTGCCAGCAGTGCCCGGGACTATGGCTACACCTTC. Translating it yields CASSARDYGYTF. V and J are TRBV28 and TRBJ1-2; D remains ambiguous. Germline values: CDR1 MDHEN, CDR2 SYDVKM. V gave up 5 bases and J gave up 3 bases, with 7 bases separating them. The CDR3 has 12 amino acids.

This chain links TRBV18 with TRBJ2-1; D gene unclear. In germline, CDR1 is KGHSH, CDR2 LQKENI. CDR3 length: 13 residues. The V end lost 3 bases, the J end lost 8 bases, and 11 bases lay between the germline ends. The CDR3: CASSPPGIDEQFF. In DNA, the CDR3 is TGTGCCAGCTCACCCCCGGGCATAGATGAGCAGTTCTTC.

CDR3 DNA: TGTGCCACCAGTGACGCCGGGACTAGCGGGAGCTATGAGCAGTTCTTC. It translates to CATSDAGTSGSYEQFF. This chain uses TRBV24-1 with TRBJ2-1; 14 bases line up with TRBD2. CDR3 length equals 16 residues. V was clipped by 4 bases and J by 8 bases; unmatched bases: 6. Germline V gene lookup returns CDR1 KGHDR and CDR2 SFDVKD.

The chain joins TRBV9 to TRBJ2-1; the D gene is possibly TRBD2 (6 bases). There are 16 residues in the CDR3. Germline V CDR1 and CDR2: SGDLS, YYNGEE. Trimming cost V 3 bases and J 0 bases, with 13 bases left between them. CDR3 coding DNA: TGTGCCAGCAGCGGGGGAGGTTTTGGCTCCTACAATGAGCAGTTCTTC. It translates to CASSGGGFGSYNEQFF.

This clone was recorded once. The V and J genes are TRBV19 and TRBJ2-3; possible D gene TRBD1, 5 bases. The V and J ends lost 5 bases and 0 bases respectively, with 15 bases between them. The CDR3 is 16 residues long. Germline assignment: CDR1 LNHDA and CDR2 SQIVND (reference sequence). The CDR3 region is CASSVWADSSTDTQYF. In DNA, the CDR3 is TGTGCCAGTAGTGTCTGGGCTGACAGCAGCACAGATACGCAGTATTTT.

V usage is TRBV5-1 and J usage is TRBJ2-7, with 9 nucleotides matching TRBD1. Per the germline V gene, CDR1 is SGHRS and CDR2 is YFSETQ. Trimming took 8 bases from V and 3 from J; bases not matched to a gene: 9. The CDR3 runs 14 residues. CDR3 DNA sequence: TGCGCCAGTGGTTATGGGACAGGGTACTACGAGCAGTACTTC. The encoded protein is CASGYGTGYYEQYF.

Sample share makes this clone medium-sized (0.01 to 0.1%). This chain joins TRBV5-6 and TRBJ2-2, with D unresolved. V was trimmed by 2 bases and J by 6 bases, leaving 8 bases between them. Per germline, CDR1 SGHDT and CDR2 YYEEEE. The CDR3 totals 13 residues. The CDR3 DNA follows: TGTGCCAGCAGCTTAGGGTGGGCCGGGGAGCTGTTTTTT. It translates to CASSLGWAGELFF.

CDR3 loop: CASSGGQANYGYTF. CDR3 nucleotides: TGTGCCAGCAGTGGGGGACAGGCTAACTATGGCTACACCTTC. The chain joins TRBV28 to TRBJ1-2, with 8 nucleotides matching TRBD1. The CDR3 sequence is 14 residues long. Germline-derived CDR1 and CDR2 are MDHEN and SYDVKM. V shed 5 bases, J shed 0 bases, and the junction held 2 bases outside the gene matches.

The V gene is TRBV27, the J gene TRBJ1-2, with D perhaps matching TRBD1 (5 bases). The CDR3 is 15 residues long. Germline CDR1 and CDR2: MNHEY and SMNVEV (reference sequence). V lost 2 bases and J lost 2, with 12 bases in between. The CDR3 DNA reads TGTGCCAGCAGTTTACAGGGACTTCTGAACTATGGCTACACCTTC. Residues: CASSLQGLLNYGYTF.

This chain connects TRBV13 to TRBJ2-1; 7 bases map to TRBD1. J gave up 12 bases and V 4 bases, and 6 bases lay outside the gene matches. CDR1 and CDR2 from the germline V gene are PRHDT and FYEKMQ (reference sequence). The CDR3 spans 12 residues. CDR3 bases: TGTGCCAGCAGCTCAGAGGGGGCCCCGCAGTTCTTC. It encodes CASSSEGAPQFF.

The genes are TRBV6-5 and TRBJ1-3; the D is unclear. Trimming stripped 0 bases from V and 3 bases from J, with 9 bases between. The CDR3 is made up of 15 amino acids. Germline values: CDR1 MNHEY, CDR2 SVGAGI. CDR3 in DNA: TGTGCCAGCAGTTACTCGATGGGGTTTGGAAACACCATATATTTT. Protein: CASSYSMGFGNTIYF.

This clone is judged medium-sized. This chain links TRBV9 with TRBJ1-1, with D hard to call. The CDR3 is 14 residues long. Germline CDR1 SGDLS, CDR2 YYNGEE. V was shortened by 0 bases and J by 3 bases, with 9 bases between the two germline ends. In DNA, the CDR3 is TGTGCCAGCAGCGTAGCCGGAATACACACTGAAGCTTTCTTT. Its protein is CASSVAGIHTEAFF.

A single count supports this clone. J is TRBJ1-2 and V is TRBV5-8; no clear D gene. The CDR3 length is 13 residues. Germline CDR1 and CDR2: SGHTS and YDEGEE. The V gene lost 2 bases and the J gene lost 0 bases, with 5 bases spanning the gap. CDR3 coding DNA: TGTGCCAGCAGCTTAACGGCTAACTATGGCTACACCTTC. This translates into CASSLTANYGYTF.

This clone came up a few times. The chain uses TRBV28 and TRBJ1-1; D remains unclear. Germline CDR1 reads MDHEN; CDR2 reads SYDVKM. V lost 4 bases and J 0 bases, leaving 12 bases between the germline ends. The CDR3 runs to 15 residues. CDR3 amino acids: CASSSPPPMNTEAFF. The CDR3, as DNA: TGTGCCAGCAGTTCCCCCCCACCAATGAACACTGAAGCTTTCTTT.